These T cell receptor beta chains were read from a single sample in a study of beta chain features in type 1 diabetes. The assay was immunoSEQ multiplex PCR, and TCRdb's table has in-frame clones only and misses some. The table lists more than 95,000 clones, approximately 30% of them singletons. The sequenced material came from central memory CD4+ T cells from blood. The receptors stem from a woman aged 18 to 35 with type 1 diabetes. Each CDR3 is given with its conserved first and last residue. D genes are given only for firm matches. Some rows mark clone size as missing; the rest say once, few, many or name a class of expanded clone.

size: -
V: TRBV7-9
J: TRBJ2-1
D: -
CDR3: CASSKSGTSYNEQFF
DNA: TGTGCCAGCAGCAAATCCGGGACTTCCTACAATGAGCAGTTCTTC

size: -
V: TRBV5-1
J: TRBJ1-1
D: -
CDR3: CASSLGQAPEAFF
DNA: TGCGCCAGCAGCTTGGGCCAGGCCCCTGAAGCTTTCTTT

size: -
V: TRBV28
J: TRBJ1-3
D: TRBD1
CDR3: CASSFGTGRFGSGNTIYF
DNA: TGTGCCAGCAGTTTCGGGACAGGGAGGTTTGGCTCTGGAAACACCATATATTTT

size: -
V: TRBV7-9
J: TRBJ1-5
D: TRBD1
CDR3: CASSGGTAAMPQHF
DNA: TGTGCCAGCAGCGGTGGGACAGCCGCTATGCCCCAGCATTTT

size: few
V: TRBV7-2
J: TRBJ2-7
D: -
CDR3: CASSLEAWASVQQYF
DNA: TGTGCCAGCAGCTTAGAAGCTTGGGCTAGCGTTCAGCAGTACTTC

size: few
V: TRBV28
J: TRBJ2-1
D: TRBD2
CDR3: CASRAAGGYNEQFF
DNA: TGTGCCAGCAGGGCAGCGGGAGGGTACAATGAGCAGTTCTTC

size: -
V: TRBV7-2
J: TRBJ2-2
D: -
CDR3: CASSQTRIGELFF
DNA: TGTGCCAGCAGCCAAACGCGGATTGGGGAGCTGTTTTTT

size: few
V: TRBV5-1
J: TRBJ2-3
D: TRBD1
CDR3: CASSSGQATDTQYF
DNA: TGCGCCAGCAGCTCCGGACAGGCCACAGATACGCAGTATTTT

size: few
V: TRBV7-2
J: TRBJ2-2
D: TRBD1
CDR3: CASSSRQGAYGELFF
DNA: TGTGCCAGCAGCTCGCGACAGGGGGCGTACGGGGAGCTGTTTTTT

size: -
V: TRBV5-8
J: TRBJ2-3
D: -
CDR3: CASSLAGEGEDTQYF
DNA: TGTGCCAGCAGCTTGGCCGGGGAGGGGGAAGATACGCAGTATTTT

size: once
V: TRBV7-8
J: TRBJ2-1
D: -
CDR3: CASSLDSHEQFF
DNA: TGTGCCAGCAGCTTAGATAGCCATGAGCAGTTCTTC

size: -
V: TRBV13
J: TRBJ1-2
D: TRBD1
CDR3: CASSFRAGGIVDREAEGYTF
DNA: TGTGCCAGCAGCTTCCGGGCCGGGGGGATCGTGGACAGGGAGGCTGAGGGCTACACCTTC

size: -
V: TRBV6-6
J: TRBJ1-5
D: -
CDR3: CASSYMAGEQPQHF
DNA: TGTGCCAGCAGTTACATGGCAGGGGAACAGCCCCAGCATTTT

size: few
V: TRBV7-2
J: TRBJ1-1
D: -
CDR3: CASSFIGTEAFF
DNA: TGTGCCAGCAGCTTTATCGGCACTGAAGCTTTCTTT

size: -
V: TRBV30
J: TRBJ1-3
D: TRBD1
CDR3: CAWTYPGQVVSGNTIYF
DNA: TGTGCCTGGACATACCCCGGACAGGTCGTCTCTGGAAACACCATATATTTT

size: -
V: TRBV19
J: TRBJ2-1
D: TRBD2
CDR3: CASMRGTGTSGSNEQFF
DNA: TGTGCCAGTATGCGCGGTACGGGGACTAGCGGGAGTAATGAGCAGTTCTTC

size: -
V: TRBV28
J: TRBJ1-1
D: -
CDR3: CASSLSRATEAFF
DNA: TGTGCCAGCAGTTTATCCAGGGCGACCGAAGCTTTCTTT

size: few
V: TRBV11-2
J: TRBJ2-1
D: TRBD2
CDR3: CASSLRLAGFNEQFF
DNA: TGTGCCAGCAGCTTACGACTAGCGGGCTTCAATGAGCAGTTCTTC

size: few
V: TRBV10-3
J: TRBJ1-5
D: TRBD1
CDR3: CASGAGGSDQPQHF
DNA: TGTGCCTCTGGGGCAGGGGGGTCCGATCAGCCCCAGCATTTT

size: few
V: TRBV6-5
J: TRBJ1-2
D: -
CDR3: CASSWVGGDYGYTF
DNA: TGTGCCAGCAGTTGGGTTGGCGGAGACTATGGCTACACCTTC

size: few
V: TRBV5-1
J: TRBJ2-1
D: TRBD2
CDR3: CASSLILAGGGDEQFF
DNA: TGCGCCAGCAGCTTAATCCTAGCGGGAGGAGGGGATGAGCAGTTCTTC

size: -
V: TRBV5-1
J: TRBJ2-1
D: TRBD2
CDR3: CASSLVGEGREQFF
DNA: TGCGCCAGCAGCTTGGTAGGGGAGGGAAGGGAGCAGTTCTTC

size: few
V: TRBV30
J: TRBJ1-4
D: -
CDR3: CAWSVSGAARAGKLFF
DNA: TGTGCCTGGAGTGTTTCGGGAGCGGCCAGGGCGGGAAAACTGTTTTTT

size: few
V: TRBV4-3
J: TRBJ2-1
D: TRBD2
CDR3: CASSPARGGRMNDEQFF
DNA: TGCGCCAGCAGCCCCGCAAGGGGCGGGAGGATGAACGATGAGCAGTTCTTC

size: few
V: TRBV29-1
J: TRBJ2-1
D: TRBD2
CDR3: CSVVRLAGGVEQFF
DNA: TGCAGCGTTGTGAGGCTAGCGGGAGGCGTTGAGCAGTTCTTC

size: -
V: TRBV18
J: TRBJ1-2
D: -
CDR3: CASSPGTGGYGYTF
DNA: TGTGCCAGCTCACCAGGAACAGGCGGCTATGGCTACACCTTC

size: few
V: TRBV30
J: TRBJ1-6
D: TRBD1
CDR3: CAWSATGTGGSPLHF
DNA: TGTGCCTGGAGTGCCACCGGGACAGGGGGGTCACCCCTCCACTTT

size: -
V: TRBV7-2
J: TRBJ1-2
D: TRBD1
CDR3: CASYPGTGYGYTF
DNA: TGTGCCAGCTACCCCGGGACAGGGTATGGCTACACCTTC

size: -
V: TRBV25-1
J: TRBJ2-1
D: TRBD2
CDR3: CASSQRGLAGYNEQFF
DNA: TGTGCCAGCAGCCAAAGGGGACTAGCGGGATACAATGAGCAGTTCTTC

size: -
V: TRBV4-1
J: TRBJ1-1
D: -
CDR3: CASSQEGRQPMNTEAFF
DNA: TGCGCCAGCAGCCAAGAGGGGAGGCAGCCCATGAACACTGAAGCTTTCTTT

size: -
V: TRBV19
J: TRBJ1-5
D: -
CDR3: CASTKSGHDQPQHF
DNA: TGTGCCAGTACCAAATCAGGGCACGATCAGCCCCAGCATTTT

size: -
V: TRBV6-5
J: TRBJ2-4
D: TRBD1
CDR3: CASSYLQGAKNIQYF
DNA: TGTGCCAGCAGTTATTTACAGGGGGCCAAAAACATTCAGTACTTC

size: -
V: TRBV18
J: TRBJ2-7
D: TRBD1
CDR3: CASSPGTEGYEQYF
DNA: TGTGCCAGCTCACCCGGGACAGAAGGCTACGAGCAGTACTTC

size: few
V: TRBV2
J: TRBJ2-2
D: TRBD2
CDR3: CASRREGPSTGELFF
DNA: TGTGCCAGCAGGCGGGAGGGCCCCAGCACCGGGGAGCTGTTTTTT

size: few
V: TRBV19
J: TRBJ1-5
D: -
CDR3: CASSISGNQPQHF
DNA: TGTGCCAGTAGTATCAGTGGCAATCAGCCCCAGCATTTT

size: -
V: TRBV7-2
J: TRBJ2-1
D: TRBD1
CDR3: CASSLASGTGGYNEQFF
DNA: TGTGCCAGCAGCTTAGCGTCCGGGACAGGGGGCTACAATGAGCAGTTCTTC

size: -
V: TRBV28
J: TRBJ2-7
D: -
CDR3: CASSFPRAREQYF
DNA: TGTGCCAGCAGTTTCCCCCGCGCCCGCGAGCAGTACTTC

size: -
V: TRBV7-2
J: TRBJ2-5
D: -
CDR3: CASSLFGGGETQYF
DNA: TGTGCCAGCAGCTTATTTGGGGGCGGGGAGACCCAGTACTTC

size: few
V: TRBV2
J: TRBJ1-5
D: -
CDR3: CASRGHRTLSNQPQHF
DNA: TGTGCCAGCAGGGGACATCGAACCCTTAGCAATCAGCCCCAGCATTTT

size: -
V: TRBV11-2
J: TRBJ2-1
D: -
CDR3: CASSLDTIQGQFF
DNA: TGTGCCAGCAGCTTAGACACGATTCAGGGGCAGTTCTTC

size: -
V: TRBV5-6
J: TRBJ1-2
D: TRBD1
CDR3: CASSAGQAYGYTF
DNA: TGTGCCAGCAGCGCGGGACAGGCCTATGGCTACACCTTC

size: -
V: TRBV5-3
J: TRBJ1-5
D: -
CDR3: CARTSPFDWRPQHF
DNA: TGTGCCAGAACCTCACCGTTCGACTGGCGGCCCCAGCATTTT

size: -
V: TRBV5-1
J: TRBJ2-1
D: TRBD2
CDR3: CASSRGLAVFAAGEQFF
DNA: TGCGCCAGCAGCAGGGGTCTAGCGGTTTTCGCGGCGGGTGAGCAGTTCTTC

size: -
V: TRBV14
J: TRBJ2-7
D: TRBD2
CDR3: CASSQQRETEQYF
DNA: TGTGCCAGCAGCCAACAGCGGGAGACCGAGCAGTACTTC

size: -
V: TRBV7-2
J: TRBJ2-3
D: TRBD2
CDR3: CASLAPGLAGPQIMQYF
DNA: TGTGCCAGCTTAGCACCCGGGCTAGCGGGACCCCAAATCATGCAGTATTTT